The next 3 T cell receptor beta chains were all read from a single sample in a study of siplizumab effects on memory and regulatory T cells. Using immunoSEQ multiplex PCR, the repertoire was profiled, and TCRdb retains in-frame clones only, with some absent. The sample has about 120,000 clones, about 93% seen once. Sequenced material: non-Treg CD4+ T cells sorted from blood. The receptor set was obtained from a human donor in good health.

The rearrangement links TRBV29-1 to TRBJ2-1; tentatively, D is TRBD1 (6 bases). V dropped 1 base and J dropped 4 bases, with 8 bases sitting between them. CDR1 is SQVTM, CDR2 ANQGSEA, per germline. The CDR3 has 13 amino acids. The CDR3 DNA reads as TGCAGCGTTGAAGGGGACATGTACAATGAGCAGTTCTTC. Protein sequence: CSVEGDMYNEQFF.

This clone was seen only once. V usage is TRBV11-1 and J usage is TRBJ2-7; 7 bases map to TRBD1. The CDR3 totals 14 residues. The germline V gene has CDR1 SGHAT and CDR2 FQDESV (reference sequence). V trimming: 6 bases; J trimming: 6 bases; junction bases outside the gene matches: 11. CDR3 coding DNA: TGTGCCAGCAGTCGGGAACAGGGGAAGTCCGAGCAGTACTTC. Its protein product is CASSREQGKSEQYF.

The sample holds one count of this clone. Here the CDR3 DNA reads TGTGCCATCAGTGAGTCTAGTGGGACTAGGAACACAGATACGCAGTATTTT. Its protein product is CAISESSGTRNTDTQYF. This chain links TRBV10-3 with TRBJ2-3; 8 nucleotides align to TRBD2. In germline, CDR1 is ENHRY, CDR2 SYGVKD. The CDR3 totals 17 residues. Trimming took 0 bases from V and 2 from J; bases not matched to a gene: 7.